This T cell receptor beta chain was sequenced for a study of radiation and T cells in renal cell carcinoma (dated by TCRdb to 2020 to 2021). As for the study more broadly: Samples were obtained from a clinical trial, in which 15 Gy stereotactic body radiation therapy was delivered to primary renal cell carcinomas and nephrectomy was performed 4 weeks later. A total of 4,016,671 unique CDR3 nucleotide sequences, encoding around 2.7 million unique CDR3 amino acid sequences, were found across all 50 or so samples. A total of 50 to 60 samples underwent TCR beta sequencing, made up of some 26 tumors and approximately 27 peripheral blood samples. Overall results and qualifications from the work: Top tumor clonotypes rose in blood from baseline to 2 weeks post-radiation, then contracted by 4 weeks, suggesting transient expansion of tumor-resident clones. Effects of radiation dose or scheduling on the TCR repertoire could not be addressed with the single-armed trial design. Blood repertoire dynamics were not followed beyond 4 weeks after treatment. Because pretreatment tumor biopsies were not available, the study could not determine whether clonotypes were already present within the tumor at baseline.

Notes on this clone: What this receptor recognizes is not known. There are no base qualities to consult, and no much larger clone falls within one base.

V and J are truncated by 0 bases and 6 bases respectively, leaving an intervening sequence of 9 bases. Taken from cysteine to phenylalanine, the CDR3 has 12 residues. The entry retains the CDR3 DNA only, 36 bases that are in frame from base 1. Reading the germline V gene (reference sequence) gives CDR1 GTSNPN and CDR2 SVGIG. TCR beta libraries were generated from genomic DNA with the immunoSEQ kit, following the manufacturer's recommendations. Library preparation used a first multiplex PCR with proprietary primers, then a second PCR adding unique barcodes, with bead cleanups after each round. A positive control reaction and a negative control reaction, both provided in the kit, were run with every batch of samples. The final libraries were assessed on an Agilent 4200 TapeStation D1000 ScreenTape, pooled by volume, and quantified by qPCR. An Illumina NextSeq500 fitted with a MidOutput 150-cycle cartridge performed the sequencing, running 156 Read1 cycles and 15 Index1 cycles with the kit's custom primers. The pooled library was loaded at approximately 1 pM, with a roughly 21% PhiX control spiked in. From the authors' description of their analysis: Vendor-processed data were analyzed in R, with a clonotype defined as all T cells sharing the same CDR3 nucleotide sequence. For clone abundance analyses, frequencies were normalized to the 10,000 most abundant clones in each sample. Public T cell clones, which averaged fewer than five per sample, were removed prior to analysis. An abundance difference of at least 32-fold between compartments was the criterion for calling clonotypes tumor-enriched or baseline blood-enriched. Clonotypes expanded or contracted between blood time points were identified with a beta-binomial differential abundance model. Tumor-blood repertoire similarity was measured with the Baroni-Urbani and Buser coefficient, and group comparisons used two-tailed Wilcoxon tests in R. The table was pulled from immuneACCESS by TCRdb, which kept in-frame rearrangements only. Such tables lose some clones; where checked, under half of the loss comes from unresolved V genes, and the rest has no known cause. V and J calls and clone size are those listed in that table; D and trimming were worked out from the DNA. Here the sample has 70,000 or so clones; about 81% occur a single time. The top ten constitute around 5.5% of the sample.

Reading the label with the study, this specimen's time point is: blood 2 weeks post-SBRT. This specimen's treatment or condition label, interpreted: 15 Gy SBRT to primary tumor, nephrectomy 4 weeks later. To follow tumor-enriched clonotypes, serial peripheral blood was collected from radiation-treated patients at baseline and at 2 weeks and 4 weeks after SBRT. Every patient had renal cell carcinoma of clear cell pathology. Genomic DNA for TCR sequencing was prepared using the QIAamp DNA Blood Mini Kit (Qiagen). Only samples passing all quality control checks were included in the analyses. The clonotype originates from a man aged 55 to 70 with renal cell carcinoma. The chain is encoded by TRBV30 joined to TRBJ2-7; confidence is insufficient to name the D gene. The specimen was blood, collected from a patient whose treatment included radiotherapy and nephrectomy. The DNA reads as follows: TGTGCCTGGAGTGTACACCCATCCGAGCAGTACTTC. Its amino acids are CAWSVHPSEQYF.